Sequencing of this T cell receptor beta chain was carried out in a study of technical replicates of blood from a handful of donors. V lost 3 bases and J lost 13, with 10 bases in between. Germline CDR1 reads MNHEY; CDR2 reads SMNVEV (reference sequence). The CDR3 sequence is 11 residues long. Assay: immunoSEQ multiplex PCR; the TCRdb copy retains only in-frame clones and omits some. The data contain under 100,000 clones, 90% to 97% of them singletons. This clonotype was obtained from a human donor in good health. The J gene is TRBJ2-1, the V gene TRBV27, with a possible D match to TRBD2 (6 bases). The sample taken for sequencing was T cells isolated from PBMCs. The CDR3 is CASSFRREQFF. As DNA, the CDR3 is TGTGCCAGCAGTTTTCGGCGGGAACAGTTCTTC.